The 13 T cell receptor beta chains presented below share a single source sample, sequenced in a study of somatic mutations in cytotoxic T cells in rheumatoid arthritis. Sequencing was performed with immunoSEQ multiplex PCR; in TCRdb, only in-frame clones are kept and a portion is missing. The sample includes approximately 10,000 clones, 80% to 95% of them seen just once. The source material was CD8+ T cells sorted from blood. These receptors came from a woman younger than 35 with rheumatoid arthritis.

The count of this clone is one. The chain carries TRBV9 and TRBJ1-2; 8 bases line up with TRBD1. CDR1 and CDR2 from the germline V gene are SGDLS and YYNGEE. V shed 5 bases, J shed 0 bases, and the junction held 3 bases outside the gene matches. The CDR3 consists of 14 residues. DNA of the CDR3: TGTGCCAGCAGGCGACAGGGGACTAACTATGGCTACACCTTC. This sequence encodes CASRRQGTNYGYTF.

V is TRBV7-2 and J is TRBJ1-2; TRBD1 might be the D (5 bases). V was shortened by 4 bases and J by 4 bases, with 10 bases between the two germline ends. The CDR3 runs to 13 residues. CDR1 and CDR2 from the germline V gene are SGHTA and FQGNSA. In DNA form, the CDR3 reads TGTGCCAGCAGCTACCGACAGTTCTATGGCTACACCTTC. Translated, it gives CASSYRQFYGYTF.

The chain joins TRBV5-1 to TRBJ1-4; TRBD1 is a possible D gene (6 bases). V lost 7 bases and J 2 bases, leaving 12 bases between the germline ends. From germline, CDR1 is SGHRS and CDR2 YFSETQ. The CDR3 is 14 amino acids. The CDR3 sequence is CASGKTGTNEKLFF. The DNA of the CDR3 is TGCGCCAGCGGGAAGACAGGCACTAATGAAAAACTGTTTTTT.

CDR3 residues: CASSLGRVRTGELFF. CDR3 sequence (DNA): TGTGCCAGCAGTCTAGGCAGGGTGAGAACCGGGGAGCTGTTTTTT. The chain recombines TRBV6-1 with TRBJ2-2; D may be TRBD1 (5 bases). The V and J ends lost 5 bases and 5 bases respectively, with 15 bases between them. This CDR3 has 15 residues. Germline loops: CDR1 MNHNS, CDR2 SASEGT.

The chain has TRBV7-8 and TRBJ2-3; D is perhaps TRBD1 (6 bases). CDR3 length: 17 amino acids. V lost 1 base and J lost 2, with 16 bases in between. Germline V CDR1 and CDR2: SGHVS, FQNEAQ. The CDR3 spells CASSLGLGTLLTDTQYF. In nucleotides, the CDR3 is TGTGCCAGCAGCTTAGGACTTGGGACACTTCTCACAGATACGCAGTATTTT. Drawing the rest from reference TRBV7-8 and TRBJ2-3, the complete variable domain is GAGVSQSPRYKVAKRGQDVALRCDPISGHVSLFWYQQALGQGPEFLTYFQNEAQLDKSGLPSDRFFAERPEGSVSTLKIQRTQQEDSAVYLCASSLGLGTLLTDTQYFGPGTRLTVL.

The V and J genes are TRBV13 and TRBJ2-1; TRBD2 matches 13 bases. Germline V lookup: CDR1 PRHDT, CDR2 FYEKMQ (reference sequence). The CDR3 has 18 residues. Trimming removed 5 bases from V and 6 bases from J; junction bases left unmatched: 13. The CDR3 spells CASSLYRLAGGVGNEQFF. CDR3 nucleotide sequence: TGTGCCAGCAGCCTATACCGACTAGCGGGAGGTGTAGGCAATGAGCAGTTCTTC. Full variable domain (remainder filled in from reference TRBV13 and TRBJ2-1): AAGVIQSPRHLIKEKRETATLKCYPIPRHDTVYWYQQGPGQDPQFLISFYEKMQSDKGSIPDRFSAQQFSDYHSELNMSSLELGDSALYFCASSLYRLAGGVGNEQFFGPGTRLTVL.

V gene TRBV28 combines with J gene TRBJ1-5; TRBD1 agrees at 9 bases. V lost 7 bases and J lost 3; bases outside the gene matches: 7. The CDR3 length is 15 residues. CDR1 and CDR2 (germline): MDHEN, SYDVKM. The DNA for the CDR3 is TGTGCCAGCAACCCGGGACAGGGCCCCAATCAGCCCCAGCATTTT. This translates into CASNPGQGPNQPQHF.

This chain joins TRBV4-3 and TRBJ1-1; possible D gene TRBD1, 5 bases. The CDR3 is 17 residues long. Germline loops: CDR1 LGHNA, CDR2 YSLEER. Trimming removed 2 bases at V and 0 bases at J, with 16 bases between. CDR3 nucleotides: TGCGCCAGCAGCCAATGGGGGGTCTACGCCATGAACACTGAAGCTTTCTTT. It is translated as CASSQWGVYAMNTEAFF.

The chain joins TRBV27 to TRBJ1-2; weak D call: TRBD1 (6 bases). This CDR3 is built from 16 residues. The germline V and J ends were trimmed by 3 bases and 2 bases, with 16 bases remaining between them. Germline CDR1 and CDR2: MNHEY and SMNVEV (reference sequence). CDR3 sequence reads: CASSFPAGHPNYGYTF. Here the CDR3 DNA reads TGTGCCAGCAGTTTCCCAGCGGGACACCCGAACTATGGCTACACCTTC.

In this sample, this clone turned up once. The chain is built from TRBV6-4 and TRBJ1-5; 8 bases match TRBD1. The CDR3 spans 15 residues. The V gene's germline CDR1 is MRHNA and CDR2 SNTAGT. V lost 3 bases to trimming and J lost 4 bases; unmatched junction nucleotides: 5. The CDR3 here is CASSETGGGNQPQHF. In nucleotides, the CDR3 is TGTGCCAGCAGTGAAACAGGGGGGGGAAATCAGCCCCAGCATTTT.

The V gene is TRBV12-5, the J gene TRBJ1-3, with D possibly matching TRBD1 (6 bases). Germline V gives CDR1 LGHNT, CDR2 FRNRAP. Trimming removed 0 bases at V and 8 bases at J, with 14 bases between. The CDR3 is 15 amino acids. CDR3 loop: CASGLVLGKGDTIYF. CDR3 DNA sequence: TGTGCTAGTGGTTTGGTCTTGGGGAAGGGGGACACCATATATTTT.

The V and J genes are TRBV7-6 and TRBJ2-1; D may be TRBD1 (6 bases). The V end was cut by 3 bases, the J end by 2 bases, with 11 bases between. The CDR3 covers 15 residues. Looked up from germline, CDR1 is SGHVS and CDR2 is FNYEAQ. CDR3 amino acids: CASSFKGDPYNEQFF. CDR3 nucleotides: TGTGCCAGCAGCTTCAAGGGGGACCCCTACAATGAGCAGTTCTTC.

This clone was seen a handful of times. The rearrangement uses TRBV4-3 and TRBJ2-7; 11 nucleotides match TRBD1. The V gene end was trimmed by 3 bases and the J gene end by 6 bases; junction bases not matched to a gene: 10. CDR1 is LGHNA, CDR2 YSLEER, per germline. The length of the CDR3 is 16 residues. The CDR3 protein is CASSHERDRGLGEQYF. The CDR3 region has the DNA TGCGCCAGCAGCCATGAAAGGGACAGGGGGTTGGGCGAGCAGTACTTC.